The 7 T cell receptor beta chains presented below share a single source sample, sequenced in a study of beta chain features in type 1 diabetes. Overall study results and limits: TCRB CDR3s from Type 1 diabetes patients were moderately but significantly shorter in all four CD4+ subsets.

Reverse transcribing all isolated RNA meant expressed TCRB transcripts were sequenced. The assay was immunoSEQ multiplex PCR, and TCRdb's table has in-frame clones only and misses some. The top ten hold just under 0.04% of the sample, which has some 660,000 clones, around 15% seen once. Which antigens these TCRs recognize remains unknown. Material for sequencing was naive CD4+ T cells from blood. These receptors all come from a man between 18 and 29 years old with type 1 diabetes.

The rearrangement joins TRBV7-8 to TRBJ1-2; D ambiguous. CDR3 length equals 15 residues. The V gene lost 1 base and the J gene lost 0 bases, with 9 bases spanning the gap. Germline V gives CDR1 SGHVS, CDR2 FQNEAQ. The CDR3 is CASSLVTEANYGYTF. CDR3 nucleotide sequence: TGTGCCAGCAGCTTAGTGACGGAAGCTAACTATGGCTACACCTTC.

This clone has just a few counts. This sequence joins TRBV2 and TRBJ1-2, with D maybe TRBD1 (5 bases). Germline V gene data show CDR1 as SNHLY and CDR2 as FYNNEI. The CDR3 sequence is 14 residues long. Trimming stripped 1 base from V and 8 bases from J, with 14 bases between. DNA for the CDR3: TGTGCCAGCAGTGAAGGGGCAGGGAAGGGAGGCTACACCTTC. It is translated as CASSEGAGKGGYTF.

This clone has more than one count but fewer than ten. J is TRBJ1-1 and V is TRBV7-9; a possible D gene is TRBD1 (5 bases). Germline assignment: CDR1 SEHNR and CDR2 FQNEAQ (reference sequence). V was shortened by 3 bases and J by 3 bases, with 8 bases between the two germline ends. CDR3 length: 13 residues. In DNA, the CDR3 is TGTGCCAGCAGCTTGCGGGACTACACTGAAGCTTTCTTT. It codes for CASSLRDYTEAFF.

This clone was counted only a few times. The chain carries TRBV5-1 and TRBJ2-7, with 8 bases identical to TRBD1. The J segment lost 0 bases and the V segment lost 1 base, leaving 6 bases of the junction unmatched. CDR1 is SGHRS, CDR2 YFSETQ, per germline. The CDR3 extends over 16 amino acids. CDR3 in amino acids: CASSLLPGQDSYEQYF. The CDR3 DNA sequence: TGCGCCAGCAGCTTGTTACCGGGACAGGACTCCTACGAGCAGTACTTC.

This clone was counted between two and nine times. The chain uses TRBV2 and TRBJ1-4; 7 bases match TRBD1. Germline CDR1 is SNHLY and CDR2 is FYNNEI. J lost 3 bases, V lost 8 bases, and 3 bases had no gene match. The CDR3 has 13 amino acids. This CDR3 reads CASRDRPNEKLFF. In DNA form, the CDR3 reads TGTGCCAGCCGGGACAGACCTAATGAAAAACTGTTTTTT.

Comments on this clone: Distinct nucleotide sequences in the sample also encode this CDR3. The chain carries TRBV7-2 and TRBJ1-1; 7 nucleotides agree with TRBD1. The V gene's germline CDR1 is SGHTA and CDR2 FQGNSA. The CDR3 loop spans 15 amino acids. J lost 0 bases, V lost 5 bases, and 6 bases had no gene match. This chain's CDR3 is CASSTRQGLNTEAFF. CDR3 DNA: TGTGCCAGCAGCACGCGACAGGGATTGAACACTGAAGCTTTCTTT.

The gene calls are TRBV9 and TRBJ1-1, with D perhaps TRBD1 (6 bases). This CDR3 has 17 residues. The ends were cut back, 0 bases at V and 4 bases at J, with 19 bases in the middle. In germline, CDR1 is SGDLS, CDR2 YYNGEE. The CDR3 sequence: CASSVAGGTYSGTEAFF. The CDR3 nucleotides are TGTGCCAGCAGCGTAGCTGGGGGGACATACAGTGGCACTGAAGCTTTCTTT.